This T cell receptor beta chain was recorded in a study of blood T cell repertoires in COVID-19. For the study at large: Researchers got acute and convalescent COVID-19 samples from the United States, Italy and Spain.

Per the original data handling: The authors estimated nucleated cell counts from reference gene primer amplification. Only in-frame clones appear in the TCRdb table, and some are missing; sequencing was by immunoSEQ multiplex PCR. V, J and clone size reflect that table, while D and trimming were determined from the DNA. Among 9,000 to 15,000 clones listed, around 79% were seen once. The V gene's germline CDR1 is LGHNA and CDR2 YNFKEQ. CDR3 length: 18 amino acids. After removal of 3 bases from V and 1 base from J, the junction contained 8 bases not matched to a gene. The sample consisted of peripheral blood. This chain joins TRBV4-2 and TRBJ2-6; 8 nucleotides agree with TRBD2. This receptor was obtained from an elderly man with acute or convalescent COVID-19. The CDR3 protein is CASSHLPGGLSGANVLTF. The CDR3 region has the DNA TGTGCCAGCAGCCATCTCCCGGGGGGGCTATCTGGGGCCAACGTCCTGACTTTC.